The source of this TCR beta chain is a study of shared clonotypes between healthy human individuals. Study background: A couple of female and three male donors aged 18 to 49 were enrolled.

Nashville, Tennessee was home to all donors, who were Caucasian adults. From CD4+ cells came CD45RA+ naive and CD45RA-negative memory subsets. Clones were sequenced by immunoSEQ multiplex PCR, and TCRdb holds only the in-frame ones, with some missing. This table holds roughly 1,500,000 clones, around 98% found once. What was sequenced was naive CD4+ T cells sorted from blood. Indicated subset: CD45RA+ positively selected. This TCR was sampled from a man aged 25-45 years in good health.

The CDR3 here is CASSIPSGGATEAFF. The CDR3 bases are TGTGCCAGTAGTATTCCCTCGGGGGGAGCCACTGAAGCTTTCTTT. V is TRBV19 and J is TRBJ1-1, with D possibly being TRBD1 (5 bases). Trimming stripped 3 bases from V and 4 bases from J, with 15 bases between. The germline gives CDR1 LNHDA, CDR2 SQIVND (reference sequence). This CDR3 has 15 residues.